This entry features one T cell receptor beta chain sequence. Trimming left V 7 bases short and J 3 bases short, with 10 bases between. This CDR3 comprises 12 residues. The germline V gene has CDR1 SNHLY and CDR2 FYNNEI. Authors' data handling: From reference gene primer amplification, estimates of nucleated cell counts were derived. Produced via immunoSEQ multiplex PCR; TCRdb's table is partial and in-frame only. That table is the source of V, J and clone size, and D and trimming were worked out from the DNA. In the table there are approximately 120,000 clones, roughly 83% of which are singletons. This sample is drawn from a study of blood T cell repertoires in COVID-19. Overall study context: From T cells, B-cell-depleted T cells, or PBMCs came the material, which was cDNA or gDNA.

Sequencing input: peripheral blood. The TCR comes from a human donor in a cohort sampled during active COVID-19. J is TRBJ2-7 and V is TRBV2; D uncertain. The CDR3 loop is CASIETHYEQYF. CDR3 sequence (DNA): TGTGCCAGCATCGAGACACACTACGAGCAGTACTTC.